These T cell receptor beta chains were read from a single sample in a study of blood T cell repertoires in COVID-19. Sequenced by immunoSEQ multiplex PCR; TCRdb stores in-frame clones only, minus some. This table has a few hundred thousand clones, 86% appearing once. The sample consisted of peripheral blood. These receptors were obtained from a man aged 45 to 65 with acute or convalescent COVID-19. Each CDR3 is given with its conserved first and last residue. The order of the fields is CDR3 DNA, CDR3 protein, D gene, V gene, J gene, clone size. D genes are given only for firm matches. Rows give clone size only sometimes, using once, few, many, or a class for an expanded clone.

cdr3_nt: TGTGCCAGCAGTGAGGGACAGAGCAATCAGCCCCAGCATTTT
cdr3_aa: CASSEGQSNQPQHF
d_call: TRBD1
v_call: TRBV6-1
j_call: TRBJ1-5
clone_size: NA

cdr3_nt: TGTGCCAGCAGCTGGACAGGGGGATACACCGGGGAGCTGTTTTTT
cdr3_aa: CASSWTGGYTGELFF
d_call: TRBD1
v_call: TRBV7-9
j_call: TRBJ2-2
clone_size: NA

cdr3_nt: TGTGCCAGCAGCTCCGGACAGGGACGGGATGGCTACACCTTC
cdr3_aa: CASSSGQGRDGYTF
d_call: TRBD1
v_call: TRBV7-9
j_call: TRBJ1-2
clone_size: NA

cdr3_nt: TGTGCCAGCAGTAACAGGGCCGCGAACACCGGGGAGCTGTTTTTT
cdr3_aa: CASSNRAANTGELFF
d_call: NA
v_call: TRBV5-4
j_call: TRBJ2-2
clone_size: NA

cdr3_nt: TGTGCCAGCAGCGTAGAGCGCGGCTGGAATTCACCCCTCCACTTT
cdr3_aa: CASSVERGWNSPLHF
d_call: NA
v_call: TRBV9
j_call: TRBJ1-6
clone_size: few

cdr3_nt: TGTGCCATCAGAGAGGGGCTAGCGGGGGTCGAGCAGTACTTC
cdr3_aa: CAIREGLAGVEQYF
d_call: TRBD2
v_call: TRBV10-3
j_call: TRBJ2-7
clone_size: few

cdr3_nt: TGTGCCAGTAGTCGGGGGGGCCAGTACCAAGAGACCCAGTACTTC
cdr3_aa: CASSRGGQYQETQYF
d_call: TRBD2
v_call: TRBV19
j_call: TRBJ2-5
clone_size: few

cdr3_nt: TGCGCCAGCAGCGAGGACAGGGCATTGGTGAACACTGAAGCTTTCTTT
cdr3_aa: CASSEDRALVNTEAFF
d_call: TRBD1
v_call: TRBV5-1
j_call: TRBJ1-1
clone_size: NA

cdr3_nt: TGCAGTGCTAGTCGCTTCCTGGCCTCCTACGAGCAGTACTTC
cdr3_aa: CSASRFLASYEQYF
d_call: NA
v_call: TRBV20-1
j_call: TRBJ2-7
clone_size: NA

cdr3_nt: TGTGCCAGTAGTATCGGGGTCCCCTACAATGAGCAGTTCTTC
cdr3_aa: CASSIGVPYNEQFF
d_call: NA
v_call: TRBV19
j_call: TRBJ2-1
clone_size: once

cdr3_nt: TGTGCCAGCAGCTTGGGGGCGGCGGGGGTCTATGGCTACACCTTC
cdr3_aa: CASSLGAAGVYGYTF
d_call: NA
v_call: TRBV5-6
j_call: TRBJ1-2
clone_size: NA

cdr3_nt: TGTGCCAGCAGCGCCTCCGGGACAGGGAATGGGGAGACCCAGTACTTC
cdr3_aa: CASSASGTGNGETQYF
d_call: TRBD1
v_call: TRBV9
j_call: TRBJ2-5
clone_size: NA

cdr3_nt: TGTGCCAGCAGGGTGGCACGTAGCACAGATACGCAGTATTTT
cdr3_aa: CASRVARSTDTQYF
d_call: NA
v_call: TRBV6-5
j_call: TRBJ2-3
clone_size: NA

cdr3_nt: TGTGCCAGCTCACCACCGAAGCAGGGGGGGAACACCGGGGAGCTGTTTTTT
cdr3_aa: CASSPPKQGGNTGELFF
d_call: NA
v_call: TRBV18
j_call: TRBJ2-2
clone_size: NA

cdr3_nt: TGTGCCAGCAGCACCCTAGCGGGCACCGGGGAGCTGTTTTTT
cdr3_aa: CASSTLAGTGELFF
d_call: TRBD2
v_call: TRBV11-3
j_call: TRBJ2-2
clone_size: NA

cdr3_nt: TGTGCCAGCAGCCAGTCTGGGGGCAGGGATCTGTTTTTT
cdr3_aa: CASSQSGGRDLFF
d_call: NA
v_call: TRBV14
j_call: TRBJ1-4
clone_size: NA

cdr3_nt: TGTGCCAGCAGTTTCCCGACAGGGGGAGGCTACACCTTC
cdr3_aa: CASSFPTGGGYTF
d_call: TRBD1
v_call: TRBV6-2/TRBV6-3
j_call: TRBJ1-2
clone_size: NA

cdr3_nt: TGTGCCTGGAGTGGCCTATGGGAGACCCAGTACTTC
cdr3_aa: CAWSGLWETQYF
d_call: NA
v_call: TRBV30
j_call: TRBJ2-5
clone_size: NA

cdr3_nt: TGTGCCAGCAGACCAAAACGCGGTGGATACTCCTACAATGAGCAGTTCTTC
cdr3_aa: CASRPKRGGYSYNEQFF
d_call: NA
v_call: TRBV3-1/TRBV3-2
j_call: TRBJ2-1
clone_size: NA

cdr3_nt: TGCGCCAGCAGCTCCCGGGGACTTCCAGGGCGCCCTAGTGGCTACACCTTC
cdr3_aa: CASSSRGLPGRPSGYTF
d_call: NA
v_call: TRBV5-1
j_call: TRBJ1-2
clone_size: NA

cdr3_nt: TGTGCCAGCAGCTTGTTAGGGGATGAGCAGCCCCAGCATTTT
cdr3_aa: CASSLLGDEQPQHF
d_call: NA
v_call: TRBV5-5
j_call: TRBJ1-5
clone_size: NA

cdr3_nt: TGCGCCAGCAGTGAGGGGACAGCTGATCAGCCCCAGCATTTT
cdr3_aa: CASSEGTADQPQHF
d_call: TRBD1
v_call: TRBV10-1
j_call: TRBJ1-5
clone_size: NA

cdr3_nt: TGTGCCAGCAGCTTGACGCAAGGGGAATGGACACCCCTCCACTTT
cdr3_aa: CASSLTQGEWTPLHF
d_call: NA
v_call: TRBV5-4
j_call: TRBJ1-6
clone_size: NA

cdr3_nt: TGTGCCAGCAGGACAACACAGACAGCTAACTATGGCTACACCTTC
cdr3_aa: CASRTTQTANYGYTF
d_call: NA
v_call: TRBV7-9
j_call: TRBJ1-2
clone_size: NA

cdr3_nt: TGTGCCAGCAGCGTTTTAGGGGGGGCGATGAATGAGCAGTTCTTC
cdr3_aa: CASSVLGGAMNEQFF
d_call: NA
v_call: TRBV9
j_call: TRBJ2-1
clone_size: NA

cdr3_nt: TGCGCCGCCTCAGGGAACACAGATACGCAGTATTTT
cdr3_aa: CAASGNTDTQYF
d_call: NA
v_call: TRBV10-1
j_call: TRBJ2-3
clone_size: NA

cdr3_nt: TGTGCCAGCAGCGCTGGGACTAGCGGCGAGCAGTACTTC
cdr3_aa: CASSAGTSGEQYF
d_call: TRBD2
v_call: TRBV7-7
j_call: TRBJ2-7
clone_size: NA

cdr3_nt: TGTGCCAGCAGCGTAACGGGGGGACAGGGGGCGCGAAACCACCAAGAGACCCAGTACTTC
cdr3_aa: CASSVTGGQGARNHQETQYF
d_call: TRBD1
v_call: TRBV9
j_call: TRBJ2-5
clone_size: NA

cdr3_nt: TGTGCCAGCAGCGGGAGATGGCAGAGACCCGGGAGGGATACGCAGTATTTT
cdr3_aa: CASSGRWQRPGRDTQYF
d_call: TRBD2
v_call: TRBV14
j_call: TRBJ2-3
clone_size: NA

cdr3_nt: TGTGCCAGCAGCCAAGGGGGGGAGGCCGACAGGACCCAGTACTTC
cdr3_aa: CASSQGGEADRTQYF
d_call: NA
v_call: TRBV13
j_call: TRBJ2-5
clone_size: few

cdr3_nt: TGTGCCAGCAGTGATGGACAGGGCGGTGGAAACACCATATATTTT
cdr3_aa: CASSDGQGGGNTIYF
d_call: TRBD1
v_call: TRBV6-6
j_call: TRBJ1-3
clone_size: NA

cdr3_nt: TGCGCCAGCAGTCCCGGGACTTCCGAGGGTGGCTACACCTTC
cdr3_aa: CASSPGTSEGGYTF
d_call: NA
v_call: TRBV5-1
j_call: TRBJ1-2
clone_size: NA

cdr3_nt: TGTGCCAGCAGCCCCGGGACAGGGTTTTACAATGAGCAGTTCTTC
cdr3_aa: CASSPGTGFYNEQFF
d_call: TRBD1
v_call: TRBV5-6
j_call: TRBJ2-1
clone_size: NA

cdr3_nt: TGTGCCAGCAGTTACTTTCTAGCGGGGGTAGACAATGAGCAGTTCTTC
cdr3_aa: CASSYFLAGVDNEQFF
d_call: TRBD2
v_call: TRBV27
j_call: TRBJ2-1
clone_size: NA

cdr3_nt: TGTGCCAGCAGTTTCACAGGGGTTCGAGAAAAACTGTTTTTT
cdr3_aa: CASSFTGVREKLFF
d_call: TRBD1
v_call: TRBV2
j_call: TRBJ1-4
clone_size: NA

cdr3_nt: TGTGCCAGCAGTTTTAAGACAGGCAGAGACGACTATGGCTACACCTTC
cdr3_aa: CASSFKTGRDDYGYTF
d_call: NA
v_call: TRBV5-5
j_call: TRBJ1-2
clone_size: many

cdr3_nt: TGTGCCAGCAGCGCCCATACCGGGACAGTGACTGTAAATGGCTACACCTTC
cdr3_aa: CASSAHTGTVTVNGYTF
d_call: TRBD1
v_call: TRBV9
j_call: TRBJ1-2
clone_size: NA

cdr3_nt: TGTGCCAGCCGACCCAGGGGGAACACTGAAGCTTTCTTT
cdr3_aa: CASRPRGNTEAFF
d_call: NA
v_call: TRBV6-6
j_call: TRBJ1-1
clone_size: NA

cdr3_nt: TGTGCCAGCTCACAACTAAATCGGGATCAGCCCCAGCATTTT
cdr3_aa: CASSQLNRDQPQHF
d_call: NA
v_call: TRBV18
j_call: TRBJ1-5
clone_size: NA

cdr3_nt: TGTGCCAGCAGTCCCGAGGCTCCTTGGAGCAATCAGCCCCAGCATTTT
cdr3_aa: CASSPEAPWSNQPQHF
d_call: NA
v_call: TRBV27
j_call: TRBJ1-5
clone_size: once

cdr3_nt: TGTGCCAGCAGCCAAGGGCAGTACTATGGCTACACCTTC
cdr3_aa: CASSQGQYYGYTF
d_call: NA
v_call: TRBV14
j_call: TRBJ1-2
clone_size: NA

cdr3_nt: TGTGCCAGTCAACTAGCGGCCTTAAGTTACGAGCAGTACTTC
cdr3_aa: CASQLAALSYEQYF
d_call: TRBD2
v_call: TRBV11-2
j_call: TRBJ2-7
clone_size: few

cdr3_nt: TGTGCCAGTAGTACGGACACAACAGGGTGGCTTGGCTACACCTTC
cdr3_aa: CASSTDTTGWLGYTF
d_call: NA
v_call: TRBV19
j_call: TRBJ1-2
clone_size: NA

cdr3_nt: TGTGCCTGGACAGGGGGCGTCTCTGAAGCTTTCTTT
cdr3_aa: CAWTGGVSEAFF
d_call: TRBD1
v_call: TRBV30
j_call: TRBJ1-1
clone_size: few

cdr3_nt: TGCGCCAGCAGCCAAGATCATAATAGCGGGGGCCACCAAGAGACCCAGTACTTC
cdr3_aa: CASSQDHNSGGHQETQYF
d_call: TRBD2
v_call: TRBV4-1
j_call: TRBJ2-5
clone_size: NA

cdr3_nt: TGTGCCAGCAGCTTGGGGGCAGGGCTGTTCGGCACTGAAGCTTTCTTT
cdr3_aa: CASSLGAGLFGTEAFF
d_call: NA
v_call: TRBV5-8
j_call: TRBJ1-1
clone_size: NA

cdr3_nt: TGTGCCAGCATTGGAGCCTACGAGCAGTACTTC
cdr3_aa: CASIGAYEQYF
d_call: NA
v_call: TRBV25-1
j_call: TRBJ2-7
clone_size: NA

cdr3_nt: TGTGCCAGCAGTAGGACAGGGGCCTCTGGAAACACCATATATTTT
cdr3_aa: CASSRTGASGNTIYF
d_call: TRBD1
v_call: TRBV2
j_call: TRBJ1-3
clone_size: NA

cdr3_nt: TGCGCCAGCAGTTTGGGGGGGCCGACAGATACGCAGTATTTT
cdr3_aa: CASSLGGPTDTQYF
d_call: NA
v_call: TRBV10-1
j_call: TRBJ2-3
clone_size: NA

cdr3_nt: TGTGCCAGCAGTCCAACTAGCGGGCCATCCTACGAGCAGTACTTC
cdr3_aa: CASSPTSGPSYEQYF
d_call: TRBD2
v_call: TRBV6-5
j_call: TRBJ2-7
clone_size: NA

cdr3_nt: TGTGCCAGCAGTGCCGGGACAGGAGGCAATCAGCCCCAGCATTTT
cdr3_aa: CASSAGTGGNQPQHF
d_call: TRBD1
v_call: TRBV27
j_call: TRBJ1-5
clone_size: NA

cdr3_nt: TGTGCCAGCAGCTACGGGGACACCATTAATGAAAAACTGTTTTTT
cdr3_aa: CASSYGDTINEKLFF
d_call: NA
v_call: TRBV7-9
j_call: TRBJ1-4
clone_size: NA

cdr3_nt: TGTGCCAGCAGCTTTGGGGCCGGGGGAACCTCTAGCACAGATACGCAGTATTTT
cdr3_aa: CASSFGAGGTSSTDTQYF
d_call: NA
v_call: TRBV7-6
j_call: TRBJ2-3
clone_size: NA

cdr3_nt: TGTGCCAGCAGTCCACGAGGGACAGGGATCGACGGCTACACCTTC
cdr3_aa: CASSPRGTGIDGYTF
d_call: TRBD1
v_call: TRBV6-5
j_call: TRBJ1-2
clone_size: NA

cdr3_nt: TGTGCCAGCAGCCAAGGACAGGGGGTTTCACCCCTCCACTTT
cdr3_aa: CASSQGQGVSPLHF
d_call: TRBD1
v_call: TRBV3-1/TRBV3-2
j_call: TRBJ1-6
clone_size: once